The next 4 T cell receptor beta chains were all read from a single sample in a study of human thymus T cells (TCRdb year 2020). Receptor libraries were prepared by the immunoSEQ multiplex PCR assay. The table was pulled from immuneACCESS by TCRdb, which kept in-frame rearrangements only. Such tables lose some clones; where checked, under half of the loss comes from unresolved V genes, and the rest has no known cause. This sample gives about 50,000 clones in total; 95% of them show up just once. Approximately 0.16% of the sample goes to the ten largest clones. The sample comprised blood. The receptor source for this set is a girl less than two years old with a congenital heart defect but otherwise immunologically healthy.

The chain couples TRBV5-4 to TRBJ1-2; 7 nucleotides agree with TRBD1. J lost 2 bases, V lost 4 bases, and 2 bases had no gene match. CDR1 is SGHNT, CDR2 YYREEE, per germline (reference sequence). The CDR3 totals 13 residues. The CDR3 region is CASSPDRNYGYTF. Here the CDR3 DNA reads TGTGCCAGCAGCCCGGACAGGAACTATGGCTACACCTTC.

The V call is TRBV5-1, the J call TRBJ1-1, with D unresolved. The CDR3 sequence is 14 residues long. Germline-derived CDR1 and CDR2 are SGHRS and YFSETQ. V was cut by 0 bases and J by 1 base, with 7 bases left in between. CDR3: CASSLEGGNTEAFF. The CDR3 region has the DNA TGCGCCAGCAGCTTGGAGGGAGGGAACACTGAAGCTTTCTTT.

The chain carries TRBV7-2 and TRBJ2-7; D not resolved. The germline CDR1 and CDR2 sequences are SGHTA and FQGNSA. V was shortened by 2 bases and J by 5 bases, with 10 bases between the two germline ends. This CDR3 region has 13 residues. The CDR3 DNA reads as TGTGCCAGCAGCTTATTCTTGGTGCACGAGCAGTACTTC. Translation gives CASSLFLVHEQYF.

The gene calls are TRBV5-4 and TRBJ2-1; 10 bases align to TRBD2. V was pared by 2 bases and J by 6 bases, with 5 bases of the junction left unmatched. CDR1 and CDR2 from the germline V gene are SGHNT and YYREEE (reference sequence). This CDR3 has 15 residues. The CDR3 bases are TGTGCCAGCAGCTTAAGCGGGAGGGCGGTCAATGAGCAGTTCTTC. Encoded protein: CASSLSGRAVNEQFF.